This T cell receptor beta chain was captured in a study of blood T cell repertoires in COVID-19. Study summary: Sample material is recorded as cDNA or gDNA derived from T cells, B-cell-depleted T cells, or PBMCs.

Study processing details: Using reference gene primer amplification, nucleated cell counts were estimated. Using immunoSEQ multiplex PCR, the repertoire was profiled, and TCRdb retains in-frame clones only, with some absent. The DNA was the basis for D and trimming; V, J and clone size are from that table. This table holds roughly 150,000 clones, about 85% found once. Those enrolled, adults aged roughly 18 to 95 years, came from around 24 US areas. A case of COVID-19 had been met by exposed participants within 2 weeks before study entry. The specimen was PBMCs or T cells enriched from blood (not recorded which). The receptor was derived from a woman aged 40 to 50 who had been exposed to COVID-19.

CDR3 nucleotides: TGTGCCAGCAGCCGACAGGGGAGGGACACTGAAGCTTTCTTT. Translated: CASSRQGRDTEAFF. The rearrangement joins TRBV9 to TRBJ1-1; TRBD1 agrees at 8 bases. The CDR3 has 14 residues. V was clipped by 4 bases and J by 3 bases; unmatched bases: 5. Germline V gene data show CDR1 as SGDLS and CDR2 as YYNGEE.